The rows below give T cell receptor beta chains drawn from one sample of a study of cytomegalovirus exposure and HLA in healthy donors. TCRdb's copy holds only in-frame clones and misses some; the assay was immunoSEQ multiplex PCR. The sample lists some 200,000 clones, approximately 78% seen once, with under 7.5% in the top ten. Sequenced material: PBMCs. The receptor set was obtained from a woman aged 45-60 years in good health and CMV-seropositive. Each CDR3 is given with its conserved first and last residue. D genes are given only for firm matches. Clone size, where shown, is once, few, many, or a class for clones that have expanded.

j_gene: TRBJ1-1; abundance: once; d_gene: TRBD1; v_gene: TRBV4-3; CDR3aa: CASTDTGTGDTEAFF; CDR3nt: TGCGCCAGCACCGATACCGGGACAGGGGACACTGAAGCTTTCTTT
j_gene: TRBJ2-5; abundance: NA; d_gene: NA; v_gene: TRBV9; CDR3aa: CATSKRGGETQYF; CDR3nt: TGTGCCACCAGCAAGAGAGGGGGAGAGACCCAGTACTTC
j_gene: TRBJ2-2; abundance: NA; d_gene: TRBD2; v_gene: TRBV13; CDR3aa: CASSFRLAGGPGELFF; CDR3nt: TGTGCCAGCAGCTTTCGACTAGCGGGGGGGCCCGGGGAGCTGTTTTTT
j_gene: TRBJ1-1; abundance: NA; d_gene: NA; v_gene: TRBV6-1; CDR3aa: CASSAQGNTEAFF; CDR3nt: TGTGCCAGCAGTGCGCAGGGGAACACTGAAGCCTTCTTT
j_gene: TRBJ2-3; abundance: NA; d_gene: NA; v_gene: TRBV18; CDR3aa: CASSPRKTGTDTQYF; CDR3nt: TGTGCCAGCTCGCCCAGGAAAACAGGGACAGATACGCAGTATTTT
j_gene: TRBJ2-3; abundance: NA; d_gene: TRBD2; v_gene: TRBV6-6; CDR3aa: CASSYPAGGLTDTQYF; CDR3nt: TGTGCCAGCAGTTACCCAGCGGGAGGCCTCACAGATACGCAGTATTTT
j_gene: TRBJ2-1; abundance: once; d_gene: TRBD1; v_gene: TRBV7-9; CDR3aa: CASSPDRGNYNEQFF; CDR3nt: TGTGCCAGCAGCCCCGACAGGGGTAACTACAATGAGCAGTTCTTC
j_gene: TRBJ1-1; abundance: NA; d_gene: NA; v_gene: TRBV19; CDR3aa: CASILTGGTEAFF; CDR3nt: TGTGCCAGTATTCTCACGGGGGGGACTGAAGCTTTCTTT
j_gene: TRBJ2-3; abundance: NA; d_gene: NA; v_gene: TRBV4-2; CDR3aa: CASSQRWSSGLSSTDTQYF; CDR3nt: TGTGCCAGCAGCCAAAGGTGGAGTAGCGGATTATCTAGCACAGATACGCAGTATTTT
j_gene: TRBJ2-3; abundance: few; d_gene: NA; v_gene: TRBV5-4; CDR3aa: CASSFSAGSTDTQYF; CDR3nt: TGTGCCAGCAGCTTCTCGGCAGGTTCTACAGATACGCAGTATTTT
j_gene: TRBJ2-7; abundance: NA; d_gene: NA; v_gene: TRBV6-6; CDR3aa: CASSYYLQGDEQYF; CDR3nt: TGTGCCAGCAGTTACTACCTACAGGGAGACGAGCAGTACTTC
j_gene: TRBJ2-1; abundance: NA; d_gene: TRBD2; v_gene: TRBV19; CDR3aa: CASSIELAGSRNEQFF; CDR3nt: TGTGCCAGTAGTATAGAACTAGCGGGGAGCCGGAATGAGCAGTTCTTC
j_gene: TRBJ2-1; abundance: NA; d_gene: NA; v_gene: TRBV6-5; CDR3aa: CASRRAGLNEQFF; CDR3nt: TGTGCCAGCAGGCGGGCAGGCCTTAATGAGCAGTTCTTC
j_gene: TRBJ2-1; abundance: NA; d_gene: NA; v_gene: TRBV5-1; CDR3aa: CASSPSGPRNEQFF; CDR3nt: TGCGCCAGCAGCCCATCTGGTCCCCGGAATGAGCAGTTCTTC
j_gene: TRBJ2-7; abundance: NA; d_gene: TRBD2; v_gene: TRBV5-1; CDR3aa: CASSYGLAALYEQYF; CDR3nt: TGCGCCAGCAGCTACGGACTAGCGGCCTTGTACGAGCAGTACTTC
j_gene: TRBJ2-5; abundance: NA; d_gene: NA; v_gene: TRBV11-2; CDR3aa: CASSLRGGNYQETQYF; CDR3nt: TGTGCCAGCAGCTTAAGGGGGGGCAATTACCAAGAGACCCAGTACTTC
j_gene: TRBJ2-1; abundance: NA; d_gene: NA; v_gene: TRBV20-1; CDR3aa: CSAVGAREQFF; CDR3nt: TGCAGTGCCGTAGGGGCTCGTGAGCAGTTCTTC
j_gene: TRBJ2-1; abundance: NA; d_gene: TRBD1; v_gene: TRBV7-2; CDR3aa: CASGQRQGYNEQFF; CDR3nt: TGTGCCAGCGGTCAGAGACAGGGATACAATGAGCAGTTCTTC
j_gene: TRBJ2-1; abundance: NA; d_gene: NA; v_gene: TRBV5-1; CDR3aa: CASSLAALAYNEQFF; CDR3nt: TGCGCCAGCAGCTTGGCAGCGTTGGCCTACAATGAGCAGTTCTTC
j_gene: TRBJ2-2; abundance: NA; d_gene: NA; v_gene: TRBV6-6; CDR3aa: CASSYSAGWVGGELFF; CDR3nt: TGTGCCAGCAGTTACTCCGCAGGGTGGGTTGGCGGGGAGCTGTTTTTT
j_gene: TRBJ2-3; abundance: NA; d_gene: TRBD2; v_gene: TRBV7-2; CDR3aa: CASSQRGPPDTQYF; CDR3nt: TGTGCCAGCAGCCAGCGGGGGCCCCCAGATACGCAGTATTTT
j_gene: TRBJ1-1; abundance: NA; d_gene: TRBD1; v_gene: TRBV6-5; CDR3aa: CASSLLGQGNTEAFF; CDR3nt: TGTGCCAGCAGCCTCCTGGGACAGGGGAACACTGAGGCTTTCTTT
j_gene: TRBJ1-1; abundance: once; d_gene: NA; v_gene: TRBV19; CDR3aa: CASSMGLPMGGAFF; CDR3nt: TGTGCCAGTAGTATGGGCCTACCCATGGGGGGAGCTTTCTTT
j_gene: TRBJ2-1; abundance: NA; d_gene: TRBD1; v_gene: TRBV5-1; CDR3aa: CASSSGHHGQARSYNEQFF; CDR3nt: TGCGCCAGCAGCTCGGGACACCATGGACAGGCGAGATCCTACAATGAGCAGTTCTTC
j_gene: TRBJ1-6; abundance: NA; d_gene: NA; v_gene: TRBV6-6; CDR3aa: CASSYDSPNSPLHF; CDR3nt: TGTGCCAGCAGTTACGACAGTCCTAATTCACCCCTCCACTTT
j_gene: TRBJ1-1; abundance: once; d_gene: TRBD1; v_gene: TRBV29-1; CDR3aa: CSVEQGAEAFF; CDR3nt: TGCAGCGTTGAGCAGGGGGCTGAAGCTTTCTTT
j_gene: TRBJ2-7; abundance: few; d_gene: TRBD1; v_gene: TRBV7-9; CDR3aa: CSSEDRDEQYF; CDR3nt: TGTTCCAGCGAAGACAGGGACGAGCAGTACTTC
j_gene: TRBJ2-1; abundance: NA; d_gene: TRBD1; v_gene: TRBV10-3; CDR3aa: CAISGGGGTGSYNEQFF; CDR3nt: TGTGCCATCAGTGGTGGGGGGGGGACAGGGAGTTACAATGAGCAGTTCTTC
j_gene: TRBJ2-2; abundance: NA; d_gene: NA; v_gene: TRBV2; CDR3aa: CASRSRTTSGELFF; CDR3nt: TGTGCCAGCAGGTCTCGGACAACAAGCGGGGAGCTGTTTTTT
j_gene: TRBJ2-1; abundance: once; d_gene: NA; v_gene: TRBV2; CDR3aa: CASSDGGRPHNEQFF; CDR3nt: TGTGCCAGCAGTGATGGGGGGAGGCCCCACAATGAGCAGTTCTTC
j_gene: TRBJ1-5; abundance: NA; d_gene: NA; v_gene: TRBV10-3; CDR3aa: CAIRGADSNQPQHF; CDR3nt: TGTGCCATCAGGGGGGCGGATAGCAATCAGCCCCAGCATTTT
j_gene: TRBJ2-4; abundance: NA; d_gene: NA; v_gene: TRBV4-3; CDR3aa: CASSQGSGAKNIQYF; CDR3nt: TGCGCCAGCAGCCAAGGGAGCGGCGCTAAAAACATTCAGTACTTC
j_gene: TRBJ2-2; abundance: NA; d_gene: NA; v_gene: TRBV6-4; CDR3aa: CASSTSPGELFF; CDR3nt: TGTGCCAGCAGCACTAGCCCCGGGGAGCTGTTTTTT
j_gene: TRBJ1-2; abundance: NA; d_gene: TRBD1; v_gene: TRBV5-1; CDR3aa: CASRTGGAGGGYTF; CDR3nt: TGCGCCAGCAGGACAGGGGGCGCGGGGGGAGGCTACACCTTC
j_gene: TRBJ2-7; abundance: NA; d_gene: TRBD1; v_gene: TRBV10-1; CDR3aa: CASSGTGEGQQYF; CDR3nt: TGCGCCAGCTCCGGGACAGGGGAAGGGCAGCAGTACTTC
j_gene: TRBJ2-7; abundance: few; d_gene: NA; v_gene: TRBV19; CDR3aa: CASSIGGKAYEQYF; CDR3nt: TGTGCCAGTAGTATAGGAGGGAAAGCCTACGAGCAGTACTTC
j_gene: TRBJ2-1; abundance: NA; d_gene: TRBD2; v_gene: TRBV28; CDR3aa: CASSRTSGPYNEQFF; CDR3nt: TGTGCCAGCAGTCGAACTAGCGGCCCCTACAATGAGCAGTTCTTC
j_gene: TRBJ2-1; abundance: NA; d_gene: TRBD2; v_gene: TRBV4-1; CDR3aa: CASRPGTSGTYNEQFF; CDR3nt: TGCGCCAGCAGACCCGGGACTAGCGGAACCTACAATGAGCAGTTCTTC
j_gene: TRBJ2-7; abundance: NA; d_gene: NA; v_gene: TRBV11-2; CDR3aa: CASSSTSMGEQYF; CDR3nt: TGTGCCAGCAGCTCGACTAGTATGGGCGAGCAGTACTTC
j_gene: TRBJ2-3; abundance: NA; d_gene: TRBD2; v_gene: TRBV5-4; CDR3aa: CASSRGGSTDTQYF; CDR3nt: TGTGCCAGCAGTCGGGGGGGGAGCACAGATACGCAGTATTTT
j_gene: TRBJ2-7; abundance: NA; d_gene: TRBD2; v_gene: TRBV10-3; CDR3aa: CAISESGTSGWQYF; CDR3nt: TGTGCCATCAGTGAGTCCGGGACTAGCGGGTGGCAGTACTTC
j_gene: TRBJ2-1; abundance: NA; d_gene: NA; v_gene: TRBV19; CDR3aa: CASSQGRWDEQFF; CDR3nt: TGTGCCAGTAGTCAGGGCCGGTGGGATGAGCAGTTCTTC
j_gene: TRBJ2-3; abundance: NA; d_gene: TRBD2; v_gene: TRBV5-4; CDR3aa: CASSSPGLAPDTQYF; CDR3nt: TGTGCCAGCAGCTCTCCGGGACTAGCCCCAGATACGCAGTATTTT
j_gene: TRBJ2-2; abundance: NA; d_gene: NA; v_gene: TRBV7-7; CDR3aa: CASSLSAGATTGELFF; CDR3nt: TGTGCTAGCAGCTTATCCGCGGGGGCTACCACCGGGGAGCTGTTTTTT
j_gene: TRBJ1-6; abundance: NA; d_gene: TRBD1; v_gene: TRBV28; CDR3aa: CASSLLSGGHNSPLHF; CDR3nt: TGTGCCAGCAGTTTGCTTTCAGGGGGACATAATTCACCCCTCCACTTT
j_gene: TRBJ1-1; abundance: NA; d_gene: NA; v_gene: TRBV18; CDR3aa: CASSPLAGVNTEAFF; CDR3nt: TGTGCCAGCTCACCCCTCGCGGGCGTGAACACTGAAGCTTTCTTT
j_gene: TRBJ2-7; abundance: NA; d_gene: TRBD2; v_gene: TRBV9; CDR3aa: CASSAGGGREQYF; CDR3nt: TGTGCCAGCAGCGCTGGGGGGGGACGCGAGCAGTACTTC
j_gene: TRBJ1-1; abundance: NA; d_gene: NA; v_gene: TRBV7-9; CDR3aa: CASSPSSGDTEAFF; CDR3nt: TGTGCCAGCAGCCCCTCTTCGGGTGACACTGAAGCTTTCTTT
j_gene: TRBJ2-1; abundance: NA; d_gene: TRBD2; v_gene: TRBV19; CDR3aa: CASSQREGSYNEQFF; CDR3nt: TGTGCCAGTTCACAGCGGGAGGGCTCCTACAATGAGCAGTTCTTC
j_gene: TRBJ1-1; abundance: NA; d_gene: TRBD1; v_gene: TRBV11-2; CDR3aa: CASSATGEYTEAFF; CDR3nt: TGTGCCAGCAGCGCGACAGGGGAGTATACTGAAGCTTTCTTT
j_gene: TRBJ1-1; abundance: NA; d_gene: NA; v_gene: TRBV7-9; CDR3aa: CSSSATVMNTEAFF; CDR3nt: TGTTCCAGCAGCGCGACAGTGATGAACACTGAAGCTTTCTTT
j_gene: TRBJ2-3; abundance: NA; d_gene: TRBD2; v_gene: TRBV6-5; CDR3aa: CASRGLGTDTQYF; CDR3nt: TGTGCCAGCAGGGGACTAGGGACAGATACGCAGTATTTT
j_gene: TRBJ1-4; abundance: NA; d_gene: TRBD1; v_gene: TRBV7-9; CDR3aa: CASSQGQGEEKLFF; CDR3nt: TGTGCCAGCAGCCAGGGACAGGGAGAGGAAAAACTGTTTTTT
j_gene: TRBJ2-3; abundance: NA; d_gene: NA; v_gene: TRBV5-6; CDR3aa: CASSSGQSDTQYF; CDR3nt: TGTGCCAGCAGCTCTGGACAGTCAGATACGCAGTATTTT
j_gene: TRBJ2-6; abundance: NA; d_gene: NA; v_gene: TRBV5-1; CDR3aa: CASSSGGPSGANVLTF; CDR3nt: TGCGCCAGCAGCTCCGGGGGGCCCTCTGGGGCCAACGTCCTGACTTTC